This T cell receptor beta chain was documented in a study of identical twins. Study-wide results and limits: The more abundant beta clonotypes in cord blood had fewer insertions, and memory repertoires did not show this. Some out-of-frame alpha sequences were shared by twins, and these showed excess low generation probability.

This CDR3 is built from 15 residues. V lost 3 bases, J lost 6 bases, and 4 bases stayed unmatched. From germline, CDR1 is SNHLY and CDR2 FYNNEI. TCRdb ran MiXCR on the 5' RACE reads and lists one entry per CDR3 protein. The repertoire holds some 900,000 distinct CDR3 sequences, with roughly an eighth as singletons. This clonotype occurred a few times. The target antigen is unknown. The data also belong to a second study, concerning yellow fever vaccine responses in identical twins.

The TCR was taken from a woman under 30 in good health. The genes are TRBV2 and TRBJ2-1, with TRBD2 identical over 11 bases. Material for sequencing was PBMCs. The CDR3 is CASSELTSGTNEQFF. CDR3 coding DNA: TGTGCCAGCAGTGAGTTGACTAGCGGGACCAATGAGCAGTTCTTC.